This T cell receptor (beta chain) was found in a study of blood T cell repertoires in COVID-19. Germline V lookup: CDR1 GTSNPN, CDR2 SVGIG (reference sequence). V lost 8 bases and J lost 4, with 8 bases in between. The CDR3 is 11 amino acids. TCRdb's copy holds only in-frame clones and misses some; the assay was immunoSEQ multiplex PCR. The profile shows 200,000 to 250,000 clones, about 78% of them singletons. This receptor was obtained from a woman aged 70-85 years with acute or convalescent COVID-19. This chain connects TRBV30 to TRBJ1-4; D gene unclear. Material: peripheral blood. The DNA of the CDR3 is TGTGCCCGAGAGGTTAATGAAAAACTGTTTTTT. Translation gives CAREVNEKLFF.